One and the same sample provided the 25 T cell receptor beta chains below, sequenced in a study of radiotherapy plus CTLA-4 blockade in lung cancer. Clones were read by immunoSEQ multiplex PCR, and TCRdb kept only the in-frame ones, dropping some. Among roughly 51,000 clones, 86% were seen once, and the ten largest hold 15% to 20%. The sample here was peripheral blood, taken from a patient treated with radiotherapy plus ipilimumab. Source of these receptors: a human donor with non-small cell lung cancer that progressed on radiotherapy plus ipilimumab. Some clones in this sample may be carry-over from other donors' samples.

V usage is TRBV11-2 and J usage is TRBJ1-4, with TRBD1 as a possible D gene (5 bases). The germline gives CDR1 SGHAT, CDR2 FQNNGV. The CDR3 length is 14 residues. Trimming cost V 5 bases and J 3 bases, with 10 bases left between them. CDR3 coding DNA: TGTGCCAGCAGCCCAGGGAGGGCTAATGAAAAACTGTTTTTT. It encodes CASSPGRANEKLFF.

The genes are TRBV6-4 and TRBJ1-1; D is perhaps TRBD1 (6 bases). Germline values: CDR1 MRHNA, CDR2 SNTAGT. This CDR3 contains 13 residues. The V and J ends lost 5 bases and 3 bases respectively, with 10 bases between them. CDR3: CASSKNRDTEAFF. The CDR3 region has the DNA TGTGCCAGCAGTAAAAACAGGGACACTGAAGCTTTCTTT.

The rearrangement joins TRBV10-2 to TRBJ1-1; D gene uncertain. There are 13 residues in the CDR3. The V and J ends lost 2 bases and 4 bases respectively, with 8 bases between them. The germline gives CDR1 WSHSY, CDR2 SAAADI. The CDR3 DNA sequence: TGCGCCAGCAGTGAGGCGGGCGGCACTGAAGCTTTCTTT. Its translation: CASSEAGGTEAFF.

The V gene is TRBV21-1, the J gene TRBJ2-3; the table assigns TRBD2, which was not confirmed against the DNA. TRBV21-1 is listed as a pseudogene. The CDR3 is 16 residues long. The CDR3 DNA is TGTGCCAGCAGCAAGGTGAACCGGGAATCGGCAGATACGCAGTATTTT. Its translation: CASSKVNRESADTQYF.

The V and J genes are TRBV29-1 and TRBJ1-3, with D hard to call. V dropped 5 bases and J dropped 0 bases, with 8 bases sitting between them. Germline lookup yields CDR1 SQVTM and CDR2 ANQGSEA. This CDR3 has 13 residues. The CDR3 coding sequence is TGCAGCGTTACACAGAGCTCTGGAAACACCATATATTTT. Its translation: CSVTQSSGNTIYF.

The V gene is TRBV29-1, the J gene TRBJ2-5; 16 positions agree with TRBD2. This CDR3 is built from 18 residues. Looked up from germline, CDR1 is SQVTM and CDR2 is ANQGSEA. V lost 5 bases and J lost 5; bases outside the gene matches: 14. The CDR3 bases are TGCAGCGTTAGTGGGACTAGCGGGAGGGCCTCAGTGAGGGAGACCCAGTACTTC. Its translation is CSVSGTSGRASVRETQYF. Complete variable domain (other parts from reference TRBV29-1 and TRBJ2-5): SAVISQKPSRDICQRGTSLTIQCQVDSQVTMMFWYRQQPGQSLTLIATANQGSEATYESGFVIDKFPISRPNLTFSTLTVSNMSPEDSSIYLCSVSGTSGRASVRETQYFGPGTRLLVL.

The rearrangement links TRBV9 to TRBJ2-7, with D tentatively TRBD1 (6 bases). This CDR3 contains 14 residues. CDR1 SGDLS and CDR2 YYNGEE come from the germline V gene. The V end lost 4 bases, the J end lost 3 bases, and 14 bases lay between the germline ends. DNA of the CDR3: TGTGCCAGCAGCCCACGGGACAAAGGCTACGAGCAGTACTTC. This codes for CASSPRDKGYEQYF.

This chain joins TRBV5-1 and TRBJ2-1; a possible D gene is TRBD1 (6 bases). The V and J ends lost 4 bases and 4 bases respectively, with 24 bases between them. The V gene's germline CDR1 is SGHRS and CDR2 YFSETQ. This CDR3 is 18 amino acids long. CDR3 in DNA: TGCGCCAGCAGCGCCAATCCGGGACAAACGAACTATTACAATGAGCAGTTCTTC. This gives the protein CASSANPGQTNYYNEQFF.

This rearrangement joins TRBV28 to TRBJ2-5, with a weak D call TRBD1 (6 bases). CDR3 length: 14 residues. V gave up 3 bases and J gave up 4 bases, with 12 bases separating them. CDR1 and CDR2 from the germline V gene are MDHEN and SYDVKM. DNA for the CDR3: TGTGCCAGCAGTTTCGGCACAGGGAGAGAGACCCAGTACTTC. Translation gives CASSFGTGRETQYF. Full variable domain (rest looked up from reference TRBV28 and TRBJ2-5): DVKVTQSSRYLVKRTGEKVFLECVQDMDHENMFWYRQDPGLGLRLIYFSYDVKMKEKGDIPEGYSVSREKKERFSLILESASTNQTSMYLCASSFGTGRETQYFGPGTRLLVL.

This chain joins TRBV5-1 and TRBJ2-1, with TRBD1 matching 9 bases. This CDR3 region has 16 residues. Germline-derived CDR1 and CDR2 are SGHRS and YFSETQ. Trimming cost V 4 bases and J 8 bases; bases outside gene matches: 13. The CDR3 loop reads CASSQRPGQGYDEQFF. CDR3 nucleotide sequence: TGCGCCAGCAGCCAACGCCCGGGACAGGGTTACGATGAGCAGTTCTTC.

The chain joins TRBV19 to TRBJ2-2; 8 bases map to TRBD1. V trimming: 3 bases; J trimming: 7 bases; junction bases outside the gene matches: 13. This CDR3 has 17 amino acids. Germline CDR1 LNHDA, CDR2 SQIVND (reference sequence). CDR3 protein: CASSMRVGRGLGGELFF. CDR3 DNA: TGTGCCAGTAGTATGCGGGTGGGCAGGGGGCTCGGCGGGGAGCTGTTTTTT.

V is TRBV6-4 and J is TRBJ2-2, with 10 positions matching TRBD2. CDR1 and CDR2 (germline): MRHNA, SNTAGT. J was trimmed by 4 bases and V by 6 bases; bases with no gene match: 5. The CDR3 is 15 amino acids. The CDR3 is CASSEGLAATGELFF. As DNA, the CDR3 is TGTGCCAGCAGCGAAGGACTAGCGGCCACCGGGGAGCTGTTTTTT.

The chain joins TRBV2 to TRBJ2-1, with 13 positions matching TRBD2. The CDR3 is 15 residues long. The germline V gene encodes CDR1 SNHLY and CDR2 FYNNEI. Losses at the gene ends were 7 bases for V and 7 bases for J; bases not matched to a gene: 7. The CDR3 sequence: CASKRTSGSPNEQFF. CDR3 DNA sequence: TGTGCCAGCAAGCGGACTAGCGGGAGTCCTAATGAGCAGTTCTTC.

Points on this clone: The junction departs from the called germline gene at one end, perhaps through a read error. V gene TRBV5-6 combines with J gene TRBJ2-7; 8 positions agree with TRBD2. Germline CDR1 and CDR2: SGHDT and YYEEEE. The CDR3 spans 14 residues. CDR3 protein: CASSGPGLGYGQYF. CDR3 coding DNA: TGTGCCAGCAGCGGACCGGGACTAGGGTACGGGCAGTACTTC.

The CDR3 loop reads CASSLGHLTNTGELFF. The CDR3 nucleotides are TGTGCCAGCAGTCTGGGACACTTAACGAACACCGGGGAGCTGTTTTTT. The chain recombines TRBV2 with TRBJ2-2, with D possibly TRBD1 on 6 matching bases. CDR3 length equals 16 residues. The V and J ends lost 5 bases and 0 bases respectively, with 13 bases between them. Germline V gene data show CDR1 as SNHLY and CDR2 as FYNNEI.

The chain recombines TRBV27 with TRBJ1-2; D is possibly TRBD1 (5 bases). Germline V gene data show CDR1 as MNHEY and CDR2 as SMNVEV (reference sequence). The V end was cut by 2 bases, the J end by 0 bases, with 7 bases between. The CDR3 runs 14 residues. CDR3 sequence reads: CASSLGRANYGYTF. The CDR3 bases are TGTGCCAGCAGTTTAGGCAGGGCTAACTATGGCTACACCTTC.

This chain joins TRBV11-2 and TRBJ2-5; a weak D match, TRBD2 (6 bases). The end of the DNA aligns better with TRBJ2-7, so the J call may be wrong. Per germline, CDR1 SGHAT and CDR2 FQNNGV. CDR3 length equals 15 residues. CDR3 sequence: CASSLGGAGFYEQYF. As DNA, the CDR3 is TGTGCCAGCAGCTTAGGAGGCGCGGGGTTCTACGAGCAGTACTTC.

The chain recombines TRBV6-1 with TRBJ1-2, with a weak D call TRBD1 (6 bases). V lost 1 base and J 4 bases, leaving 10 bases between the germline ends. CDR1 is MNHNS and CDR2 is SASEGT in the germline V gene. The CDR3 is 14 residues long. The CDR3 protein is CASSEGGRGYGYTF. The CDR3 bases are TGTGCCAGCAGTGAAGGGGGCAGGGGCTATGGCTACACCTTC.

The chain links TRBV5-1 to TRBJ1-6; 9 nucleotides match TRBD1. With 0 bases clipped from V and 7 bases from J, the junction kept 5 bases outside the gene matches. Germline assignment: CDR1 SGHRS and CDR2 YFSETQ. This CDR3 contains 16 residues. The chain's CDR3 is CASSLVGQGLNSPLHF. The DNA of the CDR3 is TGCGCCAGCAGCTTGGTGGGACAGGGACTAAATTCACCCCTCCACTTT.

The rearrangement joins TRBV5-1 to TRBJ2-1; no definite D call. This CDR3 has 14 amino acids. V lost 4 bases and J lost 5, with 13 bases in between. Germline CDR1 SGHRS, CDR2 YFSETQ. The CDR3 bases are TGCGCCAGCAGCCCCTTCGGTAGTGACAATGAGCAGTTCTTC. Encoded protein: CASSPFGSDNEQFF. The complete variable domain, with remaining parts taken from reference TRBV5-1 and TRBJ2-1, reads KAGVTQTPRYLIKTRGQQVTLSCSPISGHRSVSWYQQTPGQGLQFLFEYFSETQRNKGNFPGRFSGRQFSNSRSEMNVSTLELGDSALYLCASSPFGSDNEQFFGPGTRLTVL.

The chain is built from TRBV15 and TRBJ2-1; possible D gene TRBD2, 6 bases. The length of the CDR3 is 17 residues. Germline V CDR1 and CDR2: LNHNV, YYDKDF (reference sequence). V lost 6 bases and J lost 4, with 22 bases in between. The CDR3 coding sequence is TGTGCCACCAGAAGTTGGGACTTAAACTCCCCATACAATGAGCAGTTCTTC. Translation gives CATRSWDLNSPYNEQFF.

The rearrangement links TRBV30 to TRBJ2-1, with 10 bases lining up with TRBD2. Germline CDR1 reads GTSNPN; CDR2 reads SVGIG (reference sequence). With 5 bases clipped from V and 5 bases from J, the junction kept 9 bases outside the gene matches. CDR3 length: 15 residues. This CDR3 is CAWGSLAGTDNEQFF. The CDR3 DNA reads TGTGCCTGGGGCTCACTAGCGGGGACTGACAATGAGCAGTTCTTC.

The rearrangement uses TRBV7-9 and TRBJ2-1; possible D gene TRBD1, 6 bases. V lost 6 bases and J 5 bases, leaving 11 bases between the germline ends. This CDR3 spans 13 amino acids. Looked up from germline, CDR1 is SEHNR and CDR2 is FQNEAQ (reference sequence). The CDR3 reads CASSFGQHNEQFF. CDR3 DNA: TGTGCCAGCAGTTTTGGACAGCACAATGAGCAGTTCTTC.

The chain uses TRBV7-2 and TRBJ1-1, with TRBD1 matching over 9 bases. This CDR3 has 13 residues. Germline lookup yields CDR1 SGHTA and CDR2 FQGNSA. V trimming: 5 bases; J trimming: 5 bases; junction bases outside the gene matches: 3. CDR3: CASSQTGGTEAFF. As DNA, the CDR3 is TGTGCCAGCAGCCAGACAGGGGGTACTGAAGCTTTCTTT.

This chain uses TRBV5-4 with TRBJ2-1; the match to TRBD2 covers 10 bases. The CDR3 is 16 residues long. Germline CDR1 SGHNT, CDR2 YYREEE (reference sequence). V shed 3 bases and J 7 bases; nucleotides not matched to a gene: 10. The CDR3 spells CASSSKSGRAWNEQFF. The DNA for the CDR3 is TGTGCCAGCAGCTCAAAGAGCGGGAGGGCCTGGAATGAGCAGTTCTTC.